The 7 T cell receptor beta chains reported below all come from one sample, sequenced in a study of identical twins. TCRdb redid the calling of the 5' RACE reads with MiXCR, one entry per CDR3 protein. The sample holds under 250,000 distinct CDR3 sequences, approximately 7.8% seen once. This sample was shared with a second study, whose subject was yellow fever vaccine responses in identical twins.

The sequenced material came from CD8+ T cells sorted from blood. The receptors shown here come from a woman under 30 in good health.

This clonotype was observed a handful of times. The chain couples TRBV10-3 to TRBJ1-2, with D unresolved. This CDR3 spans 16 amino acids. V shed 7 bases and J shed 2 bases, with 20 bases lying between them. CDR1 ENHRY and CDR2 SYGVKD come from the germline V gene. This chain's CDR3 is CAITLWSQDTNYGYTF. The CDR3 DNA is TGTGCCATCACGTTATGGAGTCAGGATACCAACTATGGCTACACCTTC.

This clonotype was counted at least ten times. This chain uses TRBV6-2 or TRBV6-3 with TRBJ2-3, with 9 bases lining up with TRBD2. Germline V gives CDR1 MNHEY, CDR2 SVGEGT. With 0 bases clipped from V and 6 bases from J, the junction kept 7 bases outside the gene matches. The CDR3 loop spans 16 amino acids. The CDR3 region is CASSYSRREGHDTQYF. The DNA for the CDR3 is TGTGCCAGCAGTTACTCGCGGCGGGAGGGCCACGATACGCAGTATTTT.

This clonotype was detected a few times. The chain uses TRBV12-3 or TRBV12-4 and TRBJ2-7; D is uncertain. V lost 8 bases, J lost 3 bases, and 11 bases lay in between. This CDR3 is built from 12 residues. The DNA of the CDR3 is TGTGCCAGCGCCATTACAATCTACGAGCAGTACGTC. Residues: CASAITIYEQYV.

This clonotype was detected ten times or more. The V and J genes are TRBV29-1 and TRBJ2-1; D is perhaps TRBD2 (6 bases). Trimming cost V 4 bases and J 2 bases, with 9 bases left between them. Germline V gene sequence: CDR1 SQVTM, CDR2 ANQGSEA. The CDR3 covers 13 residues. CDR3: CSVGRGTYNEQFF. CDR3 DNA sequence: TGCAGCGTTGGGCGCGGGACCTACAATGAGCAGTTCTTC.

The chain uses TRBV5-1 and TRBJ2-1, with 8 bases lining up with TRBD2. The V gene end was trimmed by 3 bases and the J gene end by 9 bases; junction bases not matched to a gene: 14. Germline assignment: CDR1 SGHRS and CDR2 YFSETQ. CDR3 length: 16 amino acids. CDR3 amino acids: CASSSAGTRGGSEQFF. Here the CDR3 DNA reads TGCGCCAGCAGCTCCGCCGGGACTAGAGGGGGATCTGAGCAGTTCTTC.

There are many counts of this clonotype. This chain uses TRBV18 with TRBJ2-2; the D call may be TRBD1 or TRBD2 (6 bases each). CDR1 KGHSH and CDR2 LQKENI come from the germline V gene. Trimming took 1 base from V and 2 from J, leaving 14 bases between them. This CDR3 spans 17 amino acids. The CDR3 is CASSPHETGANTGELFF. The CDR3 nucleotides read TGTGCCAGCTCACCACACGAGACGGGGGCAAACACCGGGGAGCTGTTTTTT.

This clonotype was counted a few times. The chain employs TRBV7-3 and TRBJ2-2, with TRBD2 matching over 8 bases. Germline V gene sequence: CDR1 SGHTA, CDR2 FQGTGA. V was pared by 2 bases and J by 6 bases, with 5 bases of the junction left unmatched. The CDR3 spans 15 residues. CDR3 protein: CASSLGGGRSGELFF. The DNA of the CDR3 is TGTGCCAGCAGCTTAGGAGGCGGGAGGTCCGGGGAGCTGTTTTTT.